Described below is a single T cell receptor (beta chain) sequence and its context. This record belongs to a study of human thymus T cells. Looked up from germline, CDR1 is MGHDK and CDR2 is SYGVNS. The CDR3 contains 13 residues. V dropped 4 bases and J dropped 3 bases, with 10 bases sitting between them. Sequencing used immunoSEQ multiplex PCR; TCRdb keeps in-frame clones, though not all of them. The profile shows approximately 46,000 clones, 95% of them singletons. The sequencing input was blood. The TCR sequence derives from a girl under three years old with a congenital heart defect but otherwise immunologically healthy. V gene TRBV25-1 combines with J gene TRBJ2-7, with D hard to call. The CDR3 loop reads CASSGSGLYEQYF. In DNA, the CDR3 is TGTGCCAGCAGTGGGTCCGGCCTCTACGAGCAGTACTTC.